Following are 10 T cell receptor beta chains from one sample sequenced in a study of shared clonotypes between healthy human individuals. Profiling relied on immunoSEQ multiplex PCR, and the TCRdb table lists in-frame clones only, not all of them. The sample gives about 530,000 clones, approximately 79% of which show up once; around 13% is in the top ten. Sample: PBMCs. These receptors came from a woman in her thirties or forties in good health. Some clones in this sample may be carry-over from other donors' samples.

The chain joins TRBV19 to TRBJ2-7; 8 positions match TRBD1. Trimming removed 7 bases from V and 5 bases from J; junction bases left unmatched: 7. CDR1 and CDR2 from the germline V gene are LNHDA and SQIVND (reference sequence). This CDR3 spans 13 amino acids. The CDR3 is CASTWGQVDEQYF. DNA of the CDR3: TGTGCCAGTACCTGGGGACAGGTCGACGAGCAGTACTTC.

The J gene is TRBJ1-1, the V gene TRBV27; no firm D call. Trimming took 2 bases from V and 4 from J, leaving 11 bases between them. Germline V CDR1 and CDR2: MNHEY, SMNVEV (reference sequence). This CDR3 has 14 amino acids. The CDR3 DNA follows: TGTGCCAGCAGTTTAGTGCAGGCGACCACTGAAGCTTTCTTT. This codes for CASSLVQATTEAFF.

The chain uses TRBV2 and TRBJ1-4; no clear D gene. V was shortened by 4 bases and J by 7 bases, with 7 bases between the two germline ends. The germline gives CDR1 SNHLY, CDR2 FYNNEI. This CDR3 contains 12 residues. The CDR3 DNA sequence: TGTGCCAGCAGTGGTGAGCCTGAAAAACTGTTTTTT. Translated, it gives CASSGEPEKLFF.

V gene TRBV5-1 combines with J gene TRBJ2-2, with 10 bases lining up with TRBD2. The V and J ends lost 4 bases and 3 bases, in that order; junction bases with no gene match: 6. The CDR3 covers 16 residues. Germline V gives CDR1 SGHRS, CDR2 YFSETQ. The CDR3 region has the DNA TGCGCCAGCAGCCCCCCAGCGGGAGGGCACACCGGGGAGCTGTTTTTT. The encoded protein is CASSPPAGGHTGELFF.

V usage is TRBV2 and J usage is TRBJ2-5, with TRBD2 matching over 8 bases. From germline, CDR1 is SNHLY and CDR2 FYNNEI. Trimming removed 1 base from V and 0 bases from J; junction bases left unmatched: 7. CDR3 size: 17 residues. CDR3 region: CASSEERSGGYQETQYF. The CDR3, as DNA: TGTGCCAGCAGTGAAGAGAGGAGCGGGGGTTACCAAGAGACCCAGTACTTC.

This rearrangement joins TRBV2 to TRBJ1-4, with unresolved D. Trimming pared 7 bases from V and 4 bases from J, leaving 13 bases between. Germline CDR1 and CDR2: SNHLY and FYNNEI. This CDR3 contains 14 residues. Here the CDR3 reads CASIIEQYNEKLFF. The CDR3 DNA is TGTGCCAGCATAATTGAACAGTATAATGAAAAACTGTTTTTT.

The chain is built from TRBV27 and TRBJ2-7; TRBD1 agrees at 8 bases. CDR3 size: 14 residues. The V and J ends lost 4 bases and 0 bases, in that order; junction bases with no gene match: 2. CDR1 and CDR2 (germline): MNHEY, SMNVEV (reference sequence). The DNA for the CDR3 is TGTGCCAGCAGTTCTACAGGGGGCTCCTACGAGCAGTACTTC. This gives the protein CASSSTGGSYEQYF.

V gene TRBV7-3 combines with J gene TRBJ2-2; tentatively, D is TRBD1 (6 bases). This CDR3 region has 19 residues. Germline CDR1 SGHTA, CDR2 FQGTGA. The germline V and J ends were trimmed by 5 bases and 7 bases, with 29 bases remaining between them. The CDR3 loop is CASSPGRVWGRTDGGELFF. CDR3 DNA: TGTGCCAGCAGCCCGGGCAGAGTTTGGGGGCGTACGGACGGCGGGGAGCTGTTTTTT.

This clone appeared once. This sequence joins TRBV19 and TRBJ1-5; 8 bases are shared with TRBD1. The CDR3 is made up of 14 amino acids. Germline CDR1 and CDR2: LNHDA and SQIVND (reference sequence). The ends lost 4 bases at V and 3 bases at J; junction bases unmatched: 2. DNA of the CDR3: TGTGCCAGTAGTAACAGGGGGTTCAATCAGCCCCAGCATTTT. The encoded protein is CASSNRGFNQPQHF. The whole variable domain, filled in from reference TRBV19 and TRBJ1-5, reads DGGITQSPKYLFRKEGQNVTLSCEQNLNHDAMYWYRQDPGQGLRLIYYSQIVNDFQKGDIAEGYSVSREKKESFPLTVTSAQKNPTAFYLCASSNRGFNQPQHFGDGTRLSIL.

The chain uses TRBV28 and TRBJ2-7; 10 bases agree with TRBD1. Unmatched junction bases numbered 6, after V lost 5 bases and J lost 5 bases. This CDR3 contains 14 residues. Germline V lookup: CDR1 MDHEN, CDR2 SYDVKM. CDR3 region: CASSGRDRGHEQYF. DNA for the CDR3: TGTGCCAGCAGTGGCCGGGACAGGGGCCACGAGCAGTACTTC.